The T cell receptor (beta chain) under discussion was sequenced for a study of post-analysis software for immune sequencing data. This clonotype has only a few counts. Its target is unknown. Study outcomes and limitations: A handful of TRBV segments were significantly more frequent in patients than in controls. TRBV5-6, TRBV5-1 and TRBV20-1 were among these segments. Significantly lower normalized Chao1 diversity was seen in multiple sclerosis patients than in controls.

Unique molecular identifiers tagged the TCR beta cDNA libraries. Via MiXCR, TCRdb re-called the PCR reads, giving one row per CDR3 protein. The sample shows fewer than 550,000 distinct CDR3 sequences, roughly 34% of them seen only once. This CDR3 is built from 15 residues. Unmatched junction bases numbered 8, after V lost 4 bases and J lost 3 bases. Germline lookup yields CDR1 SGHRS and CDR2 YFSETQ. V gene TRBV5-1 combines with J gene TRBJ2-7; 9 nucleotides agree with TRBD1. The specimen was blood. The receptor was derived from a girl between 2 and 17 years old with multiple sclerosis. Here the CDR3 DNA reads TGCGCCAGCAGCCCTCGACGACAGGGGGACTACGAGCAGTACTTC. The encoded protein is CASSPRRQGDYEQYF.